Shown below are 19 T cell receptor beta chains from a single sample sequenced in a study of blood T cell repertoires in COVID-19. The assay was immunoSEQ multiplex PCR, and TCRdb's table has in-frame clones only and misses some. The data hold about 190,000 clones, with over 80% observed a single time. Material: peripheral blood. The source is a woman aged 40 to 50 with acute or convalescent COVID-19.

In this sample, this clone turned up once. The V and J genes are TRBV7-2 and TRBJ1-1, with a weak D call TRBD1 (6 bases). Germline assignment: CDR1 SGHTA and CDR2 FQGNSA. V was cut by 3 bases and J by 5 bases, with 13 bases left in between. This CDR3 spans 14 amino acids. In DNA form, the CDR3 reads TGTGCCAGCAGCTTCAGGGGAAGTGGGACTGAAGCTTTCTTT. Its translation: CASSFRGSGTEAFF.

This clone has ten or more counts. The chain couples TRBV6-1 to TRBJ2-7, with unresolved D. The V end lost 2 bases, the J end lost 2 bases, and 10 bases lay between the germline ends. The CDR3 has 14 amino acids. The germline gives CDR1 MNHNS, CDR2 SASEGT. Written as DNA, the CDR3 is TGTGCCAGCAGTGAATACGGGTTGCCCTACGAGCAGTACTTC. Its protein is CASSEYGLPYEQYF.

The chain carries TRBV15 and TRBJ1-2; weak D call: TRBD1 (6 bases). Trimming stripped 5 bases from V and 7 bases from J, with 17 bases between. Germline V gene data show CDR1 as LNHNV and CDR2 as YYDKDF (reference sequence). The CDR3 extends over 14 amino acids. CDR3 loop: CATSFQGRGGGYTF. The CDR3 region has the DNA TGTGCCACCAGCTTCCAGGGGCGAGGTGGTGGCTACACCTTC.

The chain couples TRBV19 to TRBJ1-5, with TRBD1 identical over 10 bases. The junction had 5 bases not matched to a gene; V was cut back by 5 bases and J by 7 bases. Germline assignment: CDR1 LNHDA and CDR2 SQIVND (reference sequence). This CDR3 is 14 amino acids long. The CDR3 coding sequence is TGTGCCAGTAGTGAGGGGACAGGGGCCCAGCCCCAGCATTTT. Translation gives CASSEGTGAQPQHF.

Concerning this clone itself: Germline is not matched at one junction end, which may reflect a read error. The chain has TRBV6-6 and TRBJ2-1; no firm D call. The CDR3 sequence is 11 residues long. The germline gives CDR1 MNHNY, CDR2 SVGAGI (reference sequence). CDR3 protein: CASNSYNEQFF. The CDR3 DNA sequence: TGTGCCAGCAATTCCTATAATGAGCAGTTCTTC.

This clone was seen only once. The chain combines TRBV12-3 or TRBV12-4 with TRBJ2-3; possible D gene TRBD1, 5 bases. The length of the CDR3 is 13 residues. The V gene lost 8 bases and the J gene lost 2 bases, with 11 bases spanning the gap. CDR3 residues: CASGPTATDTQYF. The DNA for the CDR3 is TGTGCCAGCGGTCCGACAGCCACAGATACGCAGTATTTT.

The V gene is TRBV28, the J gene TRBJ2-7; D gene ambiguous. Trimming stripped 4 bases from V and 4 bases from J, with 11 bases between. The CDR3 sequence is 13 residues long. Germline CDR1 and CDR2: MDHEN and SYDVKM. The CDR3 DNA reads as TGTGCCAGCAGTTCCCGCGAGGTATACGAGCAGTACTTC. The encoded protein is CASSSREVYEQYF.

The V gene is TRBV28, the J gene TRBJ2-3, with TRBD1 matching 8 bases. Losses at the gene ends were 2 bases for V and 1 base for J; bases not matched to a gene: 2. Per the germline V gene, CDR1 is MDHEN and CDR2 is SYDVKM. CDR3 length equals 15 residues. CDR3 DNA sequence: TGTGCCAGCAGTTTAACAGGGGGTGGCACAGATACGCAGTATTTT. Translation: CASSLTGGGTDTQYF.

The CDR3 sequence: CASSFGTSGSLDTQYF. DNA of the CDR3: TGCGCCAGCAGCTTCGGGACTAGCGGGAGTCTCGATACGCAGTATTTT. This chain joins TRBV5-1 and TRBJ2-3; 14 bases align to TRBD2. V gave up 2 bases and J gave up 6 bases; unmatched junction bases: 5. CDR1 and CDR2 (germline): SGHRS, YFSETQ. This CDR3 is 16 amino acids long.

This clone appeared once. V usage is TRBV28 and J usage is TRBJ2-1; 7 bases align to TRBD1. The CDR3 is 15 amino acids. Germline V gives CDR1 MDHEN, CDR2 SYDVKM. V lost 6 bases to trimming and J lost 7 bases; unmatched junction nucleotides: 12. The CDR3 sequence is CASSPVQGPKNEQFF. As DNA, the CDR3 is TGTGCCAGCAGCCCGGTACAGGGGCCTAAAAATGAGCAGTTCTTC.

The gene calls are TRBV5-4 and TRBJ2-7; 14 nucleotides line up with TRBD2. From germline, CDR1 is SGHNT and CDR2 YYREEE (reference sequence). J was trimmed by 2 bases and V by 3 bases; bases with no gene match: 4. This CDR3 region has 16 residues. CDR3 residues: CASSSRGLAGAYEQYF. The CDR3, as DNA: TGTGCCAGCAGCTCACGGGGACTAGCGGGAGCCTACGAGCAGTACTTC.

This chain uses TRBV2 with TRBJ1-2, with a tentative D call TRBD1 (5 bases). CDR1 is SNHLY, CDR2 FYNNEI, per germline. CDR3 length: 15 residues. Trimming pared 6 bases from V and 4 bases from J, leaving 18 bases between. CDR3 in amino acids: CASSLGERGGYGYTF. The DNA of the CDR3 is TGTGCCAGCAGCCTTGGGGAAAGGGGAGGCTATGGCTACACCTTC. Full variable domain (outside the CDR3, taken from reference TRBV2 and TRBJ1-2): EPEVTQTPSHQVTQMGQEVILRCVPISNHLYFYWYRQILGQKVEFLVSFYNNEISEKSEIFDDQFSVERPDGSNFTLKIRSTKLEDSAMYFCASSLGERGGYGYTFGSGTRLTVV.

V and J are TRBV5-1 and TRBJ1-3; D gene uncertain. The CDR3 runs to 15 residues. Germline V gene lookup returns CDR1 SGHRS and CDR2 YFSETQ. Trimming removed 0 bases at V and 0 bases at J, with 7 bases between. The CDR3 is CASSLGQNSGNTIYF. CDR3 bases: TGCGCCAGCAGCTTGGGACAAAACTCTGGAAACACCATATATTTT.

CDR3 amino acids: CATSDFPLAQQFF. CDR3 DNA sequence: TGTGCCACCAGTGATTTCCCCCTAGCGCAGCAGTTCTTC. J is TRBJ2-1 and V is TRBV24-1, with a tentative D call TRBD2 (6 bases). The V end lost 1 base, the J end lost 11 bases, and 11 bases lay between the germline ends. This CDR3 contains 13 residues. Per the germline V gene, CDR1 is KGHDR and CDR2 is SFDVKD.

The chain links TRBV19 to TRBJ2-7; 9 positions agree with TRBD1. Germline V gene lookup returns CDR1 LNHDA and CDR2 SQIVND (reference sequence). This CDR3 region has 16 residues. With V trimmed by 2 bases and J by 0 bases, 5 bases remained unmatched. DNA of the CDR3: TGTGCCAGTAGTATAACAAGGACAGGGGTCTCCTACGAGCAGTACTTC. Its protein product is CASSITRTGVSYEQYF.

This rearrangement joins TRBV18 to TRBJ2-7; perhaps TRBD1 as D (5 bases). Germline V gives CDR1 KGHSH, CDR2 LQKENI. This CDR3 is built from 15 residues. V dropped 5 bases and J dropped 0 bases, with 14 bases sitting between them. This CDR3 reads CASSYDPTDSYEQYF. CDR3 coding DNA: TGTGCCAGCTCATATGATCCGACAGACTCCTACGAGCAGTACTTC. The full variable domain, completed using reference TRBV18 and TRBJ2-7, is NAGVMQNPRHLVRRRGQEARLRCSPMKGHSHVYWYRQLPEEGLKFMVYLQKENIIDESGMPKERFSAEFPKEGPSILRIQQVVRGDSAAYFCASSYDPTDSYEQYFGPGTRLTVT.

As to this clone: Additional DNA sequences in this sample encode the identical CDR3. CDR3 sequence: CASSLEGNTEAFF. The CDR3 DNA is TGTGCCAGCAGTCTTGAGGGAAACACTGAAGCTTTCTTT. The chain is built from TRBV27 and TRBJ1-1; no clear D. Germline V lookup: CDR1 MNHEY, CDR2 SMNVEV (reference sequence). CDR3 length: 13 residues. V was shortened by 5 bases and J by 2 bases, with 9 bases between the two germline ends.

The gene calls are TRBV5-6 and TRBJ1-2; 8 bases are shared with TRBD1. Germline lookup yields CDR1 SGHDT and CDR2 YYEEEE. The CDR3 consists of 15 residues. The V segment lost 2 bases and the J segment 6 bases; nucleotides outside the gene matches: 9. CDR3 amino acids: CASSLTGGLIDGYTF. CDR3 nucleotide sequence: TGTGCCAGCAGCTTAACAGGGGGATTAATTGATGGCTACACCTTC.

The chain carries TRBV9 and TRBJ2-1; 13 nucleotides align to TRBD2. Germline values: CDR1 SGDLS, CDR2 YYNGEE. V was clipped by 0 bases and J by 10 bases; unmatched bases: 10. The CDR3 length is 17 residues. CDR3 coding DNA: TGTGCCAGCAGCGTAGGAGGACTAGCGGGAGTGTTGGGGGAGCAGTTCTTC. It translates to CASSVGGLAGVLGEQFF.